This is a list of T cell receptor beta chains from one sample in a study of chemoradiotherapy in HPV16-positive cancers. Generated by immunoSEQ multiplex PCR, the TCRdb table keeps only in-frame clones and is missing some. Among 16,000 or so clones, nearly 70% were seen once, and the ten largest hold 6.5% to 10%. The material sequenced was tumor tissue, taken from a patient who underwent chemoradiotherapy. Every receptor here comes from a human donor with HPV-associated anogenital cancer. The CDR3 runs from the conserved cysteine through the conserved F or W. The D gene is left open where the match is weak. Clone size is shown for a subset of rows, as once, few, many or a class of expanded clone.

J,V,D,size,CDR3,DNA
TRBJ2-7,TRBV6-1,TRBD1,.,CASSVQGARVYEQYF,TGTGCCAGCAGTGTACAGGGGGCCCGCGTCTACGAGCAGTACTTC
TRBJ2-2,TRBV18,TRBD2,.,CASSRGTGLVVGELFF,TGTGCCAGCTCACGAGGAACGGGACTAGTAGTCGGGGAGCTGTTTTTT
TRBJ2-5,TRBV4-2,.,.,CASSQGGPQETQYF,TGTGCCAGCAGCCAAGGCGGCCCCCAAGAGACCCAGTACTTC
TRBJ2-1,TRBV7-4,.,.,CASSLRGSSYNEQFF,TGTGCCAGCAGCTTACGTGGGAGCTCCTACAATGAGCAGTTCTTC
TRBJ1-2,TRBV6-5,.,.,CASSEGVGGYTF,TGTGCCAGCAGTGAGGGGGTGGGTGGCTACACCTTC
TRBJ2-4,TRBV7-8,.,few,CASSLAGRSENIQYF,TGTGCCAGCAGCTTAGCGGGTAGGTCTGAAAACATTCAGTACTTC
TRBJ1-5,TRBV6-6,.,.,CASSYSSRGWDQPQHF,TGTGCCAGCAGTTACTCGAGTAGAGGGTGGGATCAGCCCCAGCATTTT
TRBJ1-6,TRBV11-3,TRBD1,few,CASSLGPRGSVSPLHF,TGTGCCAGCAGCTTAGGGCCCAGGGGGTCGGTGTCACCCCTCCACTTT
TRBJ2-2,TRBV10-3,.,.,CAISEFMGGNTGELFF,TGTGCCATCAGTGAGTTTATGGGAGGAAACACCGGGGAGCTGTTTTTT
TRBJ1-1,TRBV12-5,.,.,CASATPRIDEAFF,TGTGCTAGTGCCACCCCCAGAATCGATGAAGCTTTCTTT
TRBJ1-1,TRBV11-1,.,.,CASSSGRVRRTEAFF,TGTGCCAGCAGCTCGGGACGGGTACGGAGAACTGAAGCTTTCTTT
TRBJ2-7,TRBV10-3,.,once,CATCPVGVTIYEQYF,TGTGCCACCTGTCCCGTCGGGGTAACTATCTACGAGCAGTACTTC
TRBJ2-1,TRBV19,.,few,CARTRGHEQFF,TGTGCCAGGACAAGGGGCCATGAGCAGTTCTTC
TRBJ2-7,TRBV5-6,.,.,CASSLNYEQYF,TGTGCCAGCAGCTTGAACTACGAGCAGTACTTC
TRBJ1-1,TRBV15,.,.,CATSSPPDDEAFF,TGTGCCACCAGCAGTCCCCCCGATGATGAAGCTTTCTTT
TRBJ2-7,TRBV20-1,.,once,CSVGRGYEQYF,TGCAGTGTTGGCAGGGGCTACGAGCAGTACTTC
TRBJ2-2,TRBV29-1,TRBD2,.,CSVRLAGYRTGELFF,TGCAGCGTTCGACTAGCGGGATATCGCACCGGGGAGCTGTTTTTT
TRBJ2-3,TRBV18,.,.,CASSPPGTDTQYF,TGTGCCAGCTCACCACCGGGCACAGATACGCAGTATTTT
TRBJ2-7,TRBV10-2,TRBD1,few,CASSESSGQGYEQYF,TGCGCCAGCAGTGAGTCCTCGGGACAGGGCTACGAGCAGTACTTC
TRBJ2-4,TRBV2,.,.,CASGPLEGIQYF,TGTGCCAGTGGCCCTCTCGAAGGCATTCAGTACTTC
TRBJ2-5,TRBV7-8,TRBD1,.,CASSLDRQETQYF,TGTGCCAGCAGCCTGGACAGGCAAGAGACCCAGTACTTC
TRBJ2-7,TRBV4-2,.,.,CASSQEVERTYEQYF,TGTGCCAGCAGCCAAGAAGTCGAGCGGACCTACGAGCAGTACTTC
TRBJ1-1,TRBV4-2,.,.,CASSPHTTENTEAFF,TGTGCCAGCAGCCCCCACACGACAGAGAACACTGAAGCTTTCTTT
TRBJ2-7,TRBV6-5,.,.,CASSLAGPKYEQYF,TGTGCCAGCAGTTTAGCTGGACCTAAGTACGAGCAGTACTTC
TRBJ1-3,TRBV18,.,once,CASSPAGTGNTIYF,TGTGCCAGCTCACCCGCAGGGACGGGAAACACCATATATTTT
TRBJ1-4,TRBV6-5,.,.,CASSAGEEKLFF,TGTGCCAGCAGTGCAGGAGAAGAAAAACTGTTTTTT
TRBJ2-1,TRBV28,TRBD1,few,CASSPPLTGTGARYEQFF,TGTGCCAGCAGCCCACCATTGACCGGGACAGGGGCGAGGTATGAGCAGTTCTTC
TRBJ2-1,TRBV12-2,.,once,CASRLRPEQFF,TGTGCAAGTCGCTTACGTCCTGAGCAGTTCTTC
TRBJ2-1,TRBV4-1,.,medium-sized,CASSQDRLSYNEQFF,TGCGCCAGCAGCCAAGATCGATTATCGTACAATGAGCAGTTCTTC
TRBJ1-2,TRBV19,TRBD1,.,CASSTPRTGGNYGYTF,TGTGCCAGTAGTACCCCACGGACAGGGGGTAACTATGGCTACACCTTC
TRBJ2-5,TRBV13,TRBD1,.,CASSDRERGQETQYF,TGTGCCAGCAGCGACAGGGAGAGGGGGCAGGAGACCCAGTACTTC
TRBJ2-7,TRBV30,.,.,CAWSVGGPGEQYF,TGTGCCTGGAGTGTTGGGGGGCCGGGGGAGCAGTACTTC
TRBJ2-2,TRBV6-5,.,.,CASSYSVDNTGELFF,TGTGCCAGCAGTTACTCGGTAGACAACACCGGGGAGCTGTTTTTT
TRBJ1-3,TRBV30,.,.,CASQGAGNTIYF,TGTGCCTCTCAGGGTGCTGGAAACACCATATATTTT
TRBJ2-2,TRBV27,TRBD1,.,CASSLSFRGLVGELFF,TGTGCCAGCAGTTTATCGTTCAGGGGGCTTGTCGGGGAGCTGTTTTTT
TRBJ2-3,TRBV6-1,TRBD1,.,CASTPGTGGTDTQYF,TGTGCCAGCACCCCGGGGACAGGGGGCACAGATACGCAGTATTTT
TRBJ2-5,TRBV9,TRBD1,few,CASSVQGARQETQYF,TGTGCCAGCAGCGTACAGGGGGCGCGCCAAGAGACCCAGTACTTC